Each of the 9 T cell receptor beta chains below was sequenced from the same sample in a study of blood T cell repertoires in COVID-19. Only in-frame clones appear in the TCRdb table, and some are missing; sequencing was by immunoSEQ multiplex PCR. The data show about 110,000 clones, under 85% seen once. The sample comprised peripheral blood. The receptors come from a woman aged 70 to 79 with acute or convalescent COVID-19.

This chain links TRBV30 with TRBJ2-2; maybe TRBD1 (5 bases). With 5 bases removed from V and 0 bases from J, the gap between germline ends came to 16 bases. From germline, CDR1 is GTSNPN and CDR2 SVGIG (reference sequence). The CDR3 is made up of 16 amino acids. The CDR3 spells CAWGRQTITNTGELFF. CDR3 DNA sequence: TGTGCCTGGGGTAGACAGACCATTACGAACACCGGGGAGCTGTTTTTT.

The chain carries TRBV4-3 and TRBJ1-4; D not certain. The CDR3 is 16 residues long. CDR1 and CDR2 (germline): LGHNA, YSLEER. The V and J ends lost 1 base and 0 bases respectively, with 9 bases between them. The DNA for the CDR3 is TGCGCCAGCAGCCAAGGGCGGGAAACAACTAATGAAAAACTGTTTTTT. Translation: CASSQGRETTNEKLFF.

The chain uses TRBV5-1 and TRBJ2-2; TRBD2 matches at 11 bases. Germline lookup yields CDR1 SGHRS and CDR2 YFSETQ. The CDR3 spans 15 residues. V lost 0 bases to trimming and J lost 6 bases; unmatched junction nucleotides: 1. The CDR3 nucleotides are TGCGCCAGCAGCTTGGGACTAGCGGGACCCGGGGAGCTGTTTTTT. Protein: CASSLGLAGPGELFF.

V is TRBV7-9 and J is TRBJ2-2; 8 bases match TRBD2. The length of the CDR3 is 16 residues. Germline CDR1 and CDR2: SEHNR and FQNEAQ (reference sequence). The V gene end was trimmed by 3 bases and the J gene end by 6 bases; junction bases not matched to a gene: 9. CDR3 protein: CASSFVGLAGPGELFF. DNA of the CDR3: TGTGCCAGCAGCTTCGTTGGGCTAGCGGGCCCCGGGGAGCTGTTTTTT. Variable domain in full (rest from reference TRBV7-9 and TRBJ2-2): DTGVSQNPRHKITKRGQNVTFRCDPISEHNRLYWYRQTLGQGPEFLTYFQNEAQLEKSRLLSDRFSAERPKGSFSTLEIQRTEQGDSAMYLCASSFVGLAGPGELFFGEGSRLTVL.

The genes are TRBV19 and TRBJ2-2; 10 bases are shared with TRBD2. The V segment lost 7 bases and the J segment 4 bases; nucleotides outside the gene matches: 9. Germline CDR1 LNHDA, CDR2 SQIVND (reference sequence). CDR3 length: 16 amino acids. CDR3 loop: CASTSRAGGPTGELFF. The CDR3 DNA follows: TGTGCCAGTACCTCTCGAGCGGGGGGGCCCACCGGGGAGCTGTTTTTT.

This rearrangement joins TRBV2 to TRBJ2-1; the D gene is possibly TRBD2 (6 bases). Trimming stripped 4 bases from V and 7 bases from J, with 14 bases between. This CDR3 contains 14 residues. CDR1 SNHLY and CDR2 FYNNEI come from the germline V gene. CDR3 loop: CASSAFRLGNEQFF. The DNA for the CDR3 is TGTGCCAGCAGTGCCTTTCGACTAGGAAATGAGCAGTTCTTC. The full variable domain, its missing parts supplied by reference TRBV2 and TRBJ2-1, is EPEVTQTPSHQVTQMGQEVILRCVPISNHLYFYWYRQILGQKVEFLVSFYNNEISEKSEIFDDQFSVERPDGSNFTLKIRSTKLEDSAMYFCASSAFRLGNEQFFGPGTRLTVL.

As DNA, the CDR3 is TGTGCCAGCACCTCCGGGACAGGAAACACTGAAGCTTTCTTT. Amino acid sequence: CASTSGTGNTEAFF. J is TRBJ1-1 and V is TRBV6-5; 8 positions agree with TRBD1. Germline lookup yields CDR1 MNHEY and CDR2 SVGAGI. Trimming cost V 7 bases and J 2 bases; bases outside gene matches: 6. This CDR3 contains 14 residues.

The chain joins TRBV2 to TRBJ2-3, with TRBD2 matching 11 bases. This CDR3 comprises 15 residues. The germline CDR1 and CDR2 sequences are SNHLY and FYNNEI. Trimming took 3 bases from V and 2 from J; bases not matched to a gene: 1. As DNA, the CDR3 is TGTGCCAGCAGTGAGGGACTAGCGGACACAGATACGCAGTATTTT. Protein sequence: CASSEGLADTDTQYF.

The J gene is TRBJ2-7, the V gene TRBV7-8; 11 bases align to TRBD2. Losses at the gene ends were 0 bases for V and 3 bases for J; bases not matched to a gene: 4. The CDR3 consists of 16 residues. CDR1 SGHVS and CDR2 FQNEAQ come from the germline V gene. The DNA for the CDR3 is TGTGCCAGCAGCTTAGCGGCTAGCGGGAGGATCTACGAGCAGTACTTC. Translating it yields CASSLAASGRIYEQYF.